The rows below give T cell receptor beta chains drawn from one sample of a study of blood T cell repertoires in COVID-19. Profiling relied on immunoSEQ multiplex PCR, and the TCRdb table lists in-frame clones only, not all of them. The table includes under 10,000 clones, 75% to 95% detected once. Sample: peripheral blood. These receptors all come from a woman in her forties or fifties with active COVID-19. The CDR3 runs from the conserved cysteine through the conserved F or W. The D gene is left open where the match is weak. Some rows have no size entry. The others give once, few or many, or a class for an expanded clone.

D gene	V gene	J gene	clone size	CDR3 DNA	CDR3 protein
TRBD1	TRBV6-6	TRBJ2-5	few	TGTGCCAGCACCTTCACAGGGGGCGAGACCCAGTACTTC	CASTFTGGETQYF
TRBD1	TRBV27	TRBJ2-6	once	TGTGCCAGCAGACCGACAGGGCAGGGACCTGGGGCCAACGTCCTGACTTTC	CASRPTGQGPGANVLTF
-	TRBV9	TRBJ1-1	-	TGTGCCAGCAGCGTAGGACAGACGAACACTGAAGCTTTCTTT	CASSVGQTNTEAFF
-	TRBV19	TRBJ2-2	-	TGTGCCAGTCCTGAACGCAGTACAGAGATACACCGGGGAGCTGTTTTT	CASPERSTEIHRGAVF
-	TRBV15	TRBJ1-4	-	TGTGCCACCTCTGGTACGGGTCCGGGGAGCGAAAAACTGTTTTTT	CATSGTGPGSEKLFF
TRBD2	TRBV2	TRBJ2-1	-	TGTGCCAGCAGTGCTCAGGGACTAGCGGGAGGGCCCACAAAGCATAATGAGCAGTTCTTC	CASSAQGLAGGPTKHNEQFF
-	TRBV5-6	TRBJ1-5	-	TGTGCCAGCAGCTTGGGGGCTCAGCCCCAGCATTTT	CASSLGAQPQHF
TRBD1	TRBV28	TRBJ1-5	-	TGTGCCAGCAAAATACAGGGGGCCTATCAGCCCCAGCATTTT	CASKIQGAYQPQHF
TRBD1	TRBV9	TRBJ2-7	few	TGTGCCAGCAGTAACGCAGGGGGCAGGTCGGACGAGCAGTACTTC	CASSNAGGRSDEQYF
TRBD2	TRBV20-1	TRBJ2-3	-	TGCAGTGCTAGTTGGCTAGCGGGAGTTTCTAGCACAGATACGCAGTATTTT	CSASWLAGVSSTDTQYF
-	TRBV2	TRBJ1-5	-	TGTGCCAGCAGTGAAGCAGGGGATAGCAATCAGCCCCAGCATTTT	CASSEAGDSNQPQHF
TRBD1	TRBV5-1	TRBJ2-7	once	TGCGCCAGCAGCCCACGGACAGGGGCCCTCTACGAGCAGTACTTC	CASSPRTGALYEQYF
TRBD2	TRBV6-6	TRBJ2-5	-	TGTGCCAGCAGTTACCCCGGACTAGCGGGAGTGGAGACCCAGTACTTC	CASSYPGLAGVETQYF
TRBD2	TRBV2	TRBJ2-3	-	TGTGCCAGCAGTGGTAGTAGCGGGAGGGCAGATACGCAGTATTTT	CASSGSSGRADTQYF
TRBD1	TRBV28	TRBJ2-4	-	TGTGCCAGCAGTTATTTCCGGGACAGGGGGCCCTTAGCCAAAAACATTCAGTACTTC	CASSYFRDRGPLAKNIQYF
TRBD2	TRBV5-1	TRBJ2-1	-	TGCGCCAGCAGCCAAACTAGCGGGAGTCTAAATGAGCAGTTCTTC	CASSQTSGSLNEQFF
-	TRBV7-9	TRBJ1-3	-	TGTGCCAGCAGCGATTTAGCCTTACAAGATCGAAGAAACACCATATATTTT	CASSDLALQDRRNTIYF
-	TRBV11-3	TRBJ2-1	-	TGTGCCAGCAGCCCCGCGGGCCCCACTGAGCAGTTCTTC	CASSPAGPTEQFF
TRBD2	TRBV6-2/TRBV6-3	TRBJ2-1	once	TGTGCCAGCAGTATCTTAACTAGCGAGACCCCCAATGAGCAGTTCTTC	CASSILTSETPNEQFF
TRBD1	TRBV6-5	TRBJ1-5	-	TGTGCCAGCAGGCGGACAGGAGGTTATCAGCCCCAGCATTTT	CASRRTGGYQPQHF
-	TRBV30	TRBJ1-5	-	TGTGCCTGGAGCCAGGGAAACAATCAGCCCCAGCATTTT	CAWSQGNNQPQHF
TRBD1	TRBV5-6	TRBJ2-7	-	TGTGCCAGCAGCACAGGGGGCGAGCAGTACTTC	CASSTGGEQYF
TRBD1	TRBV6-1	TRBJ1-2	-	TGTGCCAGCAGTGAACGCCGGACAGGGCCCTATGGCTACACCTTC	CASSERRTGPYGYTF
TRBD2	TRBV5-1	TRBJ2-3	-	TGCGCCAGCAGCTCCGGACTAGCGGGGGGTGATACGCAGTATTTT	CASSSGLAGGDTQYF
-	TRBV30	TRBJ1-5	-	TGTGCCTGGAGTAGGGGCCTTTCCTACTATAGCAATCAGCCCCAGCATTTT	CAWSRGLSYYSNQPQHF
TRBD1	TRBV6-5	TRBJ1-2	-	TGTGCCAGCCGGGAGGGGGCCCGCTACACCTTC	CASREGARYTF
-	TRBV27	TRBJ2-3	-	TGTGCCAGCAGTTGGGGAGGAGGGACAGATACGCAGTATTTT	CASSWGGGTDTQYF
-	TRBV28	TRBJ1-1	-	TGTGCCAGCAGTCCTCGGGGAGTGAACACTGAAGCTTTCTTT	CASSPRGVNTEAFF
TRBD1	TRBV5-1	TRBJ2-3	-	TGCGCCAGCAGCTTGGTACAAGGGGGCGCAACAGATACGCAGTATTTT	CASSLVQGGATDTQYF
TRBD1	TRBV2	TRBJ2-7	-	TGTGCCACCAGTAGACAGGGGAGCTCCTACGAGCAGTACTTC	CATSRQGSSYEQYF
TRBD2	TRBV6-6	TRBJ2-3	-	TGTGCCAGCAGTCGACTAGCGGGAGAAGGTAGAGATACGCAGTATTTT	CASSRLAGEGRDTQYF
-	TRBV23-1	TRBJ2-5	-	TGCGCCAGCAGTCTTCACAGCCAGCAAGAGACCCAGTACTTC	CASSLHSQQETQYF
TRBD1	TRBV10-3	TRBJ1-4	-	TGTGCCATCAGTGACCGGTGGACCACCGGGACAGGGGGCAATGGAACTAATGAAAAACTGTTTTTT	CAISDRWTTGTGGNGTNEKLFF
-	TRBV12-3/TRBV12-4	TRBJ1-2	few	TGTGCCAGCAGTTATGGGGAGGCCTATGGCTACACCTTC	CASSYGEAYGYTF
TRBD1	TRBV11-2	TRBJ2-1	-	TGTGCCAGCAGCCTATGGGACAGGGAAAATGAGCAGTTCTTC	CASSLWDRENEQFF
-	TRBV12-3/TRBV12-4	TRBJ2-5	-	TGTGCCAGCAGCACCGGGATGTCGGAGACCCAGTACTTC	CASSTGMSETQYF
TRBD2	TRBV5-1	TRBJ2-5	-	TGCGCCAGCAGTAATGGACTAGCGGGGTCAGAGACCCAGTACTTC	CASSNGLAGSETQYF
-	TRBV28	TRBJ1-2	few	TGTGCCAGCATCTTACGGGGGGGAGGGTATGGCTACACCTTC	CASILRGGGYGYTF
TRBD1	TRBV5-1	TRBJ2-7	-	TGCGCCAGCAGCACAGGGACAGGGCGGGACGAGCAGTACTTC	CASSTGTGRDEQYF
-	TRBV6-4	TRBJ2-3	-	TGTGCCAGCAGCCCCGAGGGAGTTAGCACAGATACGCAGTATTTT	CASSPEGVSTDTQYF
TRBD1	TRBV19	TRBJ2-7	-	TGTGCCAGTAGTCCCCAGGGGGCCCTCGTGGAGCAGTACTTC	CASSPQGALVEQYF
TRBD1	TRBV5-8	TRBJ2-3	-	TGTGCCAGCAGCTTGGGACAGGGGGGAGATACGCAGTATTTT	CASSLGQGGDTQYF